The rows below give T cell receptor beta chains drawn from one sample of a study of T cells in Graves' hyperthyroidism and ophthalmopathy. TCRdb independently ran MiXCR on the multiplex PCR reads; one entry per CDR3 protein. The sample carries approximately 400,000 distinct CDR3 sequences, roughly 15% recorded once. The sequenced sample consisted of blood. These receptors all stem from a woman in her thirties with Graves' ophthalmopathy. Both conserved end residues are part of each CDR3. The size of a clone is reported for some rows only, either as once, few or many, or as a class for expanded clones.

TRBJ1-5	18	once	TRBV2	CASGGGRGRWNSNQPQHF
TRBJ1-6	16	few	TRBV20-1	CSARDLGQGNNSPLHF
TRBJ2-6	16	-	TRBV13	CASSLWGLTGANVLTF
TRBJ2-2	12	many	TRBV28	CASSFQGGELFF
TRBJ1-5	17	-	TRBV6-5	CASSSDRGPYSNQPQHF
TRBJ2-2	14	many	TRBV27	CASSTGTVGGELFF
TRBJ2-2	14	many	TRBV6-2/TRBV6-3	CASRGQGGAGELFF
TRBJ1-2	14	many	TRBV6-1	CASRNTGADYGYTF
TRBJ1-5	18	many	TRBV5-5	CASSFGAGGTVSNQPQHF
TRBJ2-3	16	-	TRBV2	CASSAKRGGGADTQYF
TRBJ2-5	14	many	TRBV28	CASSADPGSETQYF
TRBJ2-3	15	many	TRBV5-1	CASSSAGGRTDTQYF
TRBJ1-1	15	few	TRBV27	CASSDRGFGFTEAFF
TRBJ2-5	16	many	TRBV6-1	CASSLLSGGVRETQYF
TRBJ2-7	13	few	TRBV20-1	CSAAGGLWDEQYF
TRBJ2-7	12	many	TRBV20-1	CSAKEGSYEQYF
TRBJ1-2	15	few	TRBV25-1	CASSDLASSSYGYTF
TRBJ2-5	19	few	TRBV6-1	CASSEGFRLSGGGLETQYF
TRBJ2-7	14	many	TRBV6-1	CASSDGESSYEQYF
TRBJ1-2	13	-	TRBV6-5	CASSYDPPDAPTF
TRBJ1-2	13	many	TRBV28	CASSLGFLIGYTF
TRBJ1-6	14	-	TRBV19	CASSIGGNNSPLHF
TRBJ2-1	17	few	TRBV27	CASSPTRTGAPYNEQFF
TRBJ1-1	12	-	TRBV2	CASSEIYTEAFF
TRBJ1-3	17	many	TRBV12-3/TRBV12-4	CASSLGLGQGSGNTIYF
TRBJ2-1	18	once	TRBV3-1	CASSQRARLAGGYNEQFF
TRBJ2-3	15	-	TRBV7-3	CASSFRLAGVYTQYF
TRBJ2-7	16	-	TRBV4-1	CASSQAQGLSTYEQYF
TRBJ1-5	12	many	TRBV28	CASSPNNQPQHF
TRBJ2-3	15	-	TRBV11-2	CASSFLAGAKDTQYF
TRBJ1-1	13	many	TRBV18	CASSPALHTEAFF
TRBJ2-7	14	-	TRBV6-1	CASTNAGTGNEQYF
TRBJ1-4	14	-	TRBV20-1	CSAGAPGLNEKLFF
TRBJ2-3	13	many	TRBV9	CASSQVGTDTQYF
TRBJ1-1	17	many	TRBV12-3/TRBV12-4	CASSFGQGGFSSTEAFF
TRBJ2-2	12	many	TRBV2	CASSVETGELFF
TRBJ2-3	16	many	TRBV30	CAWSPLLLRLTDTQYF
TRBJ1-5	15	few	TRBV6-1	CASSAQGRSNQPQHF
TRBJ2-5	15	many	TRBV28	CASSEDGPHQETQYF
TRBJ1-2	14	many	TRBV12-3/TRBV12-4	CASSTSTGRYGYTF
TRBJ1-6	14	many	TRBV7-8	CASSLAREATPLHF
TRBJ2-5	15	many	TRBV6-1	CASSEDRHGVKTQYF
TRBJ1-2	14	many	TRBV6-1	CASSERGVNYGYTF
TRBJ1-1	16	few	TRBV5-6	CASSLMVLSSNTEAFF
TRBJ1-2	11	many	TRBV29-1	CSVEERNGYTF
TRBJ2-5	16	many	TRBV7-9	CASSLGIGQEQETQYF
TRBJ2-7	13	many	TRBV3-1	CASRRGAYGEQYF
TRBJ2-7	13	many	TRBV19	CATNHRQGYEQYF
TRBJ1-4	16	-	TRBV6-4	CATHTGGATEGGKLFF
TRBJ2-3	14	many	TRBV12-3/TRBV12-4	CASKIAGGTDTQYF
TRBJ2-1	13	many	TRBV12-3/TRBV12-4	CASSFSVLAEQFF
TRBJ2-1	20	many	TRBV3-1	CASSQDLPSGGAFSYNEQFF
TRBJ1-6	13	once	TRBV6-2/TRBV6-3	CASSYDLRSPLHF
TRBJ2-3	16	many	TRBV20-1	CSAPRRDKASTDTQYF
TRBJ2-1	16	many	TRBV24-1	CATSDPLAGGHDEQFF